This T cell receptor beta chain is drawn from a study of T-cell memory formation after mild COVID-19 (TCRdb year 2021). Broadly, across the study: TCR sequence clusters from the two donors were largely donor specific. The cohort comprised two young, previously healthy adult volunteers, one female and one male. T-cell clones expanding and contracting after mild COVID-19 in a couple of donors were tracked by longitudinal TCRalpha and TCRbeta repertoire sequencing.

Study-wide conclusions, independent of this receptor: Contracting CD4+ clones appeared mostly in the CM and EM memory subsets, whereas CD8+ clones were enriched in EMRA. Clones that contracted from day 15 to 85 showed balanced CD4/CD8 phenotypes, whereas a second wave of clones that expanded from day 15 to 37 leaned towards CD4+. Only two mild cases were covered by the study, and larger cohorts that include severe cases with pre-infection samples were considered necessary. SARS-CoV-2 specificity of the second-wave clones peaking on day 37 was not confirmed. Some responding clones were detected in pre-infection memory, which suggested that pre-existing cross-reactive memory T cells had joined the SARS-CoV-2 response.

Sequencing was performed on an Illumina NovaSeq 6000. Using 5'RACE with constant-segment primers, TCRalpha and TCRbeta cDNA libraries were constructed, with sample barcodes and unique molecular identifiers added in the process. Trizol reagent was used to extract RNA from every sample. The libraries were amplified in two PCR steps, and the second step added a second sample barcode and Illumina TruSeq adapters. Libraries were sequenced on an Illumina NovaSeq with 2 x 150 bp paired-end reads. From the authors' description of their analysis: The reads were demultiplexed and collapsed into UMI-guided consensus sequences using migec v1.2.7. Using mixcr v2.1.11, the UMI consensuses were aligned to TRA and TRB V and J templates and assembled into clonotypes. Clonotypes were classified as expanded or contracted when called significant by both edgeR and NoisET, with noise models trained on biological replicates. edgeR calls used a false discovery rate-adjusted p below 0.01 and a log2 fold-change threshold of 1. As an exploratory analysis of dynamics, max-normalized trajectories of the 1000 most abundant clonotypes were examined with PCA combined with hierarchical clustering. The CD4 or CD8 phenotype of responding clones was assigned using the separately sequenced CD4+ and CD8+ repertoires. The public reads were reprocessed in TCRdb via fastp at Q25 and MiXCR, keeping in-frame beta chains. Every CDR3 protein is listed once, alongside the most common genes and DNA of its rows. In this record, the V and J calls reflect TCRdb's handling and not the investigators' own analysis. This sample has hundreds of thousands of distinct CDR3 sequences in its table, and 28% of those were observed once. The top ten clones comprise about 14% of the sample.

CDR1 and CDR2, looked up from the germline V gene (reference sequence), are GTSNPN and SVGIG. Trimming takes 2 bases from V and 2 bases from J, and the germline ends sit 7 bases apart. The CDR3 runs 13 residues from the cysteine to the phenylalanine. Only the CDR3 part of the read is kept: 39 bases, read in frame from the first base. PBMCs were isolated by Ficoll-Paque density gradient centrifugation. This clonotype was counted between two and nine times. The antigen it binds to is not known. The input lacks base qualities; no much larger clone sits a single base away. The receptor was derived from an adult woman who had mild COVID-19 (a few samples of this study predate the infection). The sample titles of this study are shuffled in the database, so cell type and time point are left out; the donor was told from shared clones. This chain is built from TRBV30 and TRBJ1-5; too little of a D gene remains to name it. Sequencing was carried out using PBMCs or a T cell subset sorted from them (not recorded which). CDR3 protein: CAWSWGGNQPQHF. The nucleotide sequence reads as follows: TGTGCCTGGAGTTGGGGTGGCAATCAGCCCCAGCATTTT.